Below are 30 T cell receptor beta chains sequenced from a single sample in a study of CD8+ T cells in alopecia areata. Extracted from the samples, RNA was reverse transcribed into cDNA to serve as the sequencing template. Using immunoSEQ multiplex PCR, the repertoire was profiled, and TCRdb retains in-frame clones only, with some absent. The sample records about 200,000 clones, roughly 60% being singletons. Documented treatment: oral pan-JAK inhibitor, 5-10 mg twice daily. Sequencing was performed on CD4+ T cells sorted from blood, taken at week 24, from a patient treated with tofacitinib. All receptors derive from a human donor with alopecia areata.

CDR3 nucleotides: TGTGCCAGCAGCTTAGCGCGAGGCAGCTTCTACTACGAGCAGTACTTC. This translates into CASSLARGSFYYEQYF. The rearrangement links TRBV7-2 to TRBJ2-7; D not resolved. The V end was cut by 0 bases, the J end by 3 bases, with 15 bases between. Germline V gene lookup returns CDR1 SGHTA and CDR2 FQGNSA. This CDR3 region has 16 residues.

The rearrangement links TRBV2 to TRBJ1-5; 7 bases fit TRBD1. Per the germline V gene, CDR1 is SNHLY and CDR2 is FYNNEI. J was trimmed by 4 bases and V by 6 bases; bases with no gene match: 3. The CDR3 is made up of 13 amino acids. The chain's CDR3 is CASRGQVNQPQHF. The CDR3 bases are TGTGCCAGCAGAGGACAGGTTAATCAGCCCCAGCATTTT.

V and J are TRBV7-2 and TRBJ2-7; D is unclear. The CDR3 length is 13 residues. CDR1 and CDR2 from the germline V gene are SGHTA and FQGNSA. Trimming shortened V by 3 bases and J by 2 bases, and 8 bases separated the two germline ends. For the CDR3, the DNA is TGTGCCAGCAGCTTTCCAGGCGCCTACGAGCAGTACTTC. Amino acids: CASSFPGAYEQYF. The full variable domain, in which reference TRBV7-2 and TRBJ2-7 provide the parts outside the CDR3, is GAGVSQSPSNKVTEKGKDVELRCDPISGHTALYWYRQSLGQGLEFLIYFQGNSAPDKSGLPSDRFSAERTGGSVSTLTIQRTQQEDSAVYLCASSFPGAYEQYFGPGTRLTVT.

This clone appeared a few times. J is TRBJ1-1 and V is TRBV29-1, with 9 bases fitting TRBD1. From germline, CDR1 is SQVTM and CDR2 ANQGSEA. The J segment lost 1 base and the V segment lost 6 bases, leaving 6 bases of the junction unmatched. The CDR3 covers 14 residues. The CDR3 sequence: CSVNPGQGNTEAFF. The CDR3 DNA is TGCAGCGTAAATCCGGGACAGGGGAACACTGAAGCTTTCTTT.

The sample holds one count of this clone. The gene calls are TRBV29-1 and TRBJ1-2; 7 bases line up with TRBD1. V dropped 5 bases and J dropped 3; count of bases not matched to a gene: 9. Germline lookup yields CDR1 SQVTM and CDR2 ANQGSEA. The CDR3 sequence is 14 residues long. This CDR3 reads CSVYSGTVDYGYTF. CDR3 nucleotide sequence: TGCAGCGTTTACTCGGGGACAGTAGACTATGGCTACACCTTC. The full variable domain, with the rest looked up from reference TRBV29-1 and TRBJ1-2, is SAVISQKPSRDICQRGTSLTIQCQVDSQVTMMFWYRQQPGQSLTLIATANQGSEATYESGFVIDKFPISRPNLTFSTLTVSNMSPEDSSIYLCSVYSGTVDYGYTFGSGTRLTVV.

The J gene is TRBJ2-1, the V gene TRBV30; no definite D call. This CDR3 spans 12 amino acids. In germline, CDR1 is GTSNPN, CDR2 SVGIG (reference sequence). The V and J ends lost 1 base and 8 bases respectively, with 9 bases between them. The CDR3, as DNA: TGTGCCTGGAGTGCTTTCAGATATGAGCAGTTCTTC. Encoded protein: CAWSAFRYEQFF.

The genes are TRBV5-6 and TRBJ1-1; a weak D match, TRBD1 (6 bases). The CDR3 consists of 15 residues. Trimming removed 2 bases from V and 4 bases from J, with 15 bases in between. Germline loops: CDR1 SGHDT, CDR2 YYEEEE. The chain's CDR3 is CASSFPTGGGTEAFF. The DNA for the CDR3 is TGTGCCAGCAGCTTCCCCACGGGAGGGGGCACTGAAGCTTTCTTT. The whole variable domain, filled in from reference TRBV5-6 and TRBJ1-1, reads DAGVTQSPTHLIKTRGQQVTLRCSPKSGHDTVSWYQQALGQGPQFIFQYYEEEERQRGNFPDRFSGHQFPNYSSELNVNALLLGDSALYLCASSFPTGGGTEAFFGQGTRLTVV.

The chain couples TRBV29-1 to TRBJ2-4; no reliable D call. Trimming stripped 5 bases from V and 2 bases from J, with 4 bases between. This CDR3 region has 11 residues. From germline, CDR1 is SQVTM and CDR2 ANQGSEA. CDR3 nucleotide sequence: TGCAGCGTTCAGACCAAAAACATTCAGTACTTC. It codes for CSVQTKNIQYF.

This clone has just one count. The rearrangement links TRBV30 to TRBJ1-1; 7 bases line up with TRBD1. Germline CDR1 is GTSNPN and CDR2 is SVGIG (reference sequence). With V trimmed by 4 bases and J by 3 bases, 8 bases remained unmatched. The CDR3 contains 14 residues. For the CDR3, the DNA is TGTGCCTGGAACGTGGCGAGGGGGCACACTGAAGCTTTCTTT. It is translated as CAWNVARGHTEAFF.

The chain has TRBV13 and TRBJ1-1, with 7 bases aligning to TRBD1. The ends lost 5 bases at V and 12 bases at J; junction bases unmatched: 9. The germline CDR1 and CDR2 sequences are PRHDT and FYEKMQ (reference sequence). The CDR3 runs to 12 residues. CDR3 DNA sequence: TGTGCCAGCAGCACCGGGACAGCTGCCCCTTTCTTT. This codes for CASSTGTAAPFF.

The rearrangement links TRBV30 to TRBJ2-1, with TRBD1 matching 9 bases. J was trimmed by 8 bases and V by 2 bases; bases with no gene match: 7. The germline V gene encodes CDR1 GTSNPN and CDR2 SVGIG (reference sequence). This CDR3 is 14 amino acids long. CDR3 sequence (DNA): TGTGCCTGGAGTCCCGGGACAGGGAAGGATGAGCAGTTCTTC. This encodes CAWSPGTGKDEQFF.

V usage is TRBV7-2 and J usage is TRBJ2-1; D not certain. The CDR3 is 11 residues long. CDR1 and CDR2 (germline): SGHTA, FQGNSA. The V and J ends lost 5 bases and 11 bases respectively, with 10 bases between them. DNA of the CDR3: TGTGCCAGCAGCCACGTTACAAAGCAGTTCTTC. Protein product: CASSHVTKQFF.

This chain connects TRBV9 to TRBJ2-7; D might be TRBD1 (6 bases). The germline V and J ends were trimmed by 3 bases and 2 bases, with 12 bases remaining between them. The germline V gene has CDR1 SGDLS and CDR2 YYNGEE. CDR3 length: 14 residues. The CDR3 DNA reads TGTGCCAGCAGCGCCTCCGGGACAACCTACGAGCAGTACTTC. It encodes CASSASGTTYEQYF. Drawing the rest from reference TRBV9 and TRBJ2-7, the complete variable domain is DSGVTQTPKHLITATGQRVTLRCSPRSGDLSVYWYQQSLDQGLQFLIQYYNGEERAKGNILERFSAQQFPDLHSELNLSSLELGDSALYFCASSASGTTYEQYFGPGTRLTVT.

The chain uses TRBV4-1 and TRBJ1-5; no reliable D call. The germline gives CDR1 MGHRA, CDR2 YSYEKL. V lost 0 bases to trimming and J lost 8 bases, with 8 bases between them. The CDR3 runs to 13 residues. The CDR3 bases are TGCGCCAGCAGCCAAGATGGGGATAAGCCCCAGCATTTT. This encodes CASSQDGDKPQHF.

The rearrangement links TRBV29-1 to TRBJ2-3; 11 nucleotides match TRBD1. After removal of 4 bases from V and 7 bases from J, the junction contained 4 bases not matched to a gene. The CDR3 consists of 13 residues. Germline CDR1 and CDR2: SQVTM and ANQGSEA. The CDR3 sequence is CSVAGQGAYTQYF. For the CDR3, the DNA is TGCAGCGTTGCAGGACAGGGGGCATATACGCAGTATTTT.

The chain uses TRBV2 and TRBJ2-1, with a tentative D call TRBD2 (6 bases). This CDR3 has 15 amino acids. V gave up 6 bases and J gave up 5 bases, with 17 bases separating them. The germline V gene has CDR1 SNHLY and CDR2 FYNNEI. The CDR3, as DNA: TGTGCCAGCAGCTATCTAGCGCGGACTAACAATGAGCAGTTCTTC. It encodes CASSYLARTNNEQFF.

The chain carries TRBV30 and TRBJ1-2, with D possibly matching TRBD1 (5 bases). The CDR3 is 12 amino acids. Looked up from germline, CDR1 is GTSNPN and CDR2 is SVGIG (reference sequence). The V end lost 4 bases, the J end lost 4 bases, and 10 bases lay between the germline ends. CDR3 sequence: CAWMGGIYGYTF. CDR3 sequence (DNA): TGTGCCTGGATGGGGGGGATCTATGGCTACACCTTC.

This sequence joins TRBV18 and TRBJ2-7; possible D gene TRBD2, 6 bases. This CDR3 has 15 amino acids. From germline, CDR1 is KGHSH and CDR2 LQKENI. The V end was cut by 3 bases, the J end by 3 bases, with 15 bases between. The CDR3 bases are TGTGCCAGCTCACCCTCGGGGCAGGGACTCTACGAGCAGTACTTC. Encoded protein: CASSPSGQGLYEQYF. Filled out from reference TRBV18 and TRBJ2-7, the complete variable domain reads NAGVMQNPRHLVRRRGQEARLRCSPMKGHSHVYWYRQLPEEGLKFMVYLQKENIIDESGMPKERFSAEFPKEGPSILRIQQVVRGDSAAYFCASSPSGQGLYEQYFGPGTRLTVT.

This chain joins TRBV10-3 and TRBJ2-7, with 9 bases aligning to TRBD1. J gave up 0 bases and V 8 bases, and 2 bases lay outside the gene matches. Germline loops: CDR1 ENHRY, CDR2 SYGVKD. The CDR3 has 13 residues. The CDR3 DNA sequence: TGTGCCATCGGGACAGGGCGCTCCTACGAGCAGTACTTC. Its translation: CAIGTGRSYEQYF.

The V gene is TRBV5-1, the J gene TRBJ1-1, with 10 bases that match TRBD1. The CDR3 length is 14 residues. The germline V gene encodes CDR1 SGHRS and CDR2 YFSETQ. Losses at the gene ends were 4 bases for V and 7 bases for J; bases not matched to a gene: 7. CDR3 coding DNA: TGCGCCAGCAGCGGGAGACAGGGGGCCATTGAAGCTTTCTTT. Its protein is CASSGRQGAIEAFF.

V and J are TRBV30 and TRBJ1-5; 9 bases line up with TRBD1. Germline V gene lookup returns CDR1 GTSNPN and CDR2 SVGIG (reference sequence). V lost 7 bases and J lost 7; bases outside the gene matches: 11. The CDR3 is 14 residues long. This CDR3 is CASAAGTGNQPQHF. The CDR3 DNA is TGTGCCTCCGCCGCCGGGACAGGGAACCAGCCCCAGCATTTT.

V gene TRBV5-1 combines with J gene TRBJ1-1; weak D call: TRBD1 (6 bases). The CDR3 has 14 residues. Germline CDR1 is SGHRS and CDR2 is YFSETQ. Between the trimmed V and J ends, which lost 3 bases and 0 bases, there was a span of 9 bases. In DNA form, the CDR3 reads TGCGCCAGCAGCTCGACAGGCATGAACACTGAAGCTTTCTTT. This codes for CASSSTGMNTEAFF.

V and J are TRBV6-5 and TRBJ1-1; 10 bases align to TRBD1. The V gene end was trimmed by 7 bases and the J gene end by 2 bases; junction bases not matched to a gene: 4. This CDR3 has 14 amino acids. In germline, CDR1 is MNHEY, CDR2 SVGAGI. The CDR3 bases are TGTGCCAGCACCGGGACAGGGGACAACACTGAAGCTTTCTTT. As protein: CASTGTGDNTEAFF.

This clone was counted a few times. The chain couples TRBV5-6 to TRBJ2-7, with 11 bases fitting TRBD2. The CDR3 has 15 residues. Germline V gene data show CDR1 as SGHDT and CDR2 as YYEEEE. With V trimmed by 4 bases and J by 7 bases, 10 bases remained unmatched. In DNA, the CDR3 is TGTGCCAGCAGCCGCCCTAGCGGGGGGCCCCCGGAGCAGTACTTC. Translating gives CASSRPSGGPPEQYF.

The chain carries TRBV29-1 and TRBJ1-2; D remains ambiguous. Looked up from germline, CDR1 is SQVTM and CDR2 is ANQGSEA. The CDR3 is 12 amino acids. With 3 bases removed from V and 2 bases from J, the gap between germline ends came to 7 bases. The CDR3 region is CSVDTSNYGYTF. CDR3 sequence (DNA): TGCAGCGTTGACACCAGCAACTATGGCTACACCTTC.

The chain has TRBV7-2 and TRBJ2-4, with D hard to call. The V end was cut by 1 base, the J end by 0 bases, with 4 bases between. CDR3 length: 14 amino acids. Germline V gives CDR1 SGHTA, CDR2 FQGNSA. The CDR3 DNA reads as TGTGCCAGCAGCTTAGGGGAAGCCAAAAACATTCAGTACTTC. This translates into CASSLGEAKNIQYF.

The chain links TRBV30 to TRBJ1-2, with D tentatively TRBD1 (5 bases). V lost 1 base, J lost 6 bases, and 12 bases lay in between. Germline CDR1 and CDR2: GTSNPN and SVGIG (reference sequence). CDR3 length: 13 amino acids. CDR3 bases: TGTGCCTGGAGTGGCGGGGGAGTTCATGGCTACACCTTC. It translates to CAWSGGGVHGYTF. Using reference TRBV30 and TRBJ1-2 for the parts outside the CDR3, the full variable domain is SQTIHQWPATLVQPVGSPLSLECTVEGTSNPNLYWYRQAAGRGLQLLFYSVGIGQISSEVPQNLSASRPQDRQFILSSKKLLLSDSGFYLCAWSGGGVHGYTFGSGTRLTVV.

The V and J genes are TRBV25-1 and TRBJ2-7; TRBD2 is a possible D gene (6 bases). V lost 0 bases and J 6 bases, leaving 9 bases between the germline ends. This CDR3 contains 13 residues. The germline CDR1 and CDR2 sequences are MGHDK and SYGVNS. CDR3 in DNA: TGTGCCAGCAGTGAATATTACGGGGGCGAGCAGTACTTC. Translating it yields CASSEYYGGEQYF.

CDR3 coding DNA: TGTGCCAGCAGCAGTGTGGTAGCGGGGATTGTAGATACGCAGTATTTT. This encodes CASSSVVAGIVDTQYF. The rearrangement uses TRBV25-1 and TRBJ2-3; 8 bases are a match to TRBD2. Germline-derived CDR1 and CDR2 are MGHDK and SYGVNS. V gave up 6 bases and J gave up 5 bases; unmatched junction bases: 13. The CDR3 length is 16 residues.

A few counts support this clone. The J gene is TRBJ1-1, the V gene TRBV29-1, with D unresolved. V lost 7 bases and J 4 bases, leaving 10 bases between the germline ends. The CDR3 spans 11 residues. Per germline, CDR1 SQVTM and CDR2 ANQGSEA. DNA of the CDR3: TGCAGCGGACTCAGGTTCACTGAAGCTTTCTTT. Amino acid sequence: CSGLRFTEAFF. Full variable domain (missing parts from reference TRBV29-1 and TRBJ1-1): SAVISQKPSRDICQRGTSLTIQCQVDSQVTMMFWYRQQPGQSLTLIATANQGSEATYESGFVIDKFPISRPNLTFSTLTVSNMSPEDSSIYLCSGLRFTEAFFGQGTRLTVV.